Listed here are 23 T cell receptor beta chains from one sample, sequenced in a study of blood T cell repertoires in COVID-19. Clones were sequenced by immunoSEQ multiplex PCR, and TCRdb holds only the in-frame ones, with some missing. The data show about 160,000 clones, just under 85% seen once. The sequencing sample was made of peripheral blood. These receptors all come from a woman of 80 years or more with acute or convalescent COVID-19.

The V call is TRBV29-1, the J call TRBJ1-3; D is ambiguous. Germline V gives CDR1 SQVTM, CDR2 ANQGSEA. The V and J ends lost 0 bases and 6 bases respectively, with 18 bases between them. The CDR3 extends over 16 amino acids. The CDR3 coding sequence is TGCAGCGTTGAAGATTTAGGAAGCCCGGGTGCAAACACCATATATTTT. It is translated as CSVEDLGSPGANTIYF.

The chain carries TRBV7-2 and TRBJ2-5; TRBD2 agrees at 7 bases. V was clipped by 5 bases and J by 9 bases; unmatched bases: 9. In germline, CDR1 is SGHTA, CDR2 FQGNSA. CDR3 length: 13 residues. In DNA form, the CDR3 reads TGTGCCAGCAGCGGAGCGGGATCCTGGGCCCAGTACTTC. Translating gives CASSGAGSWAQYF.

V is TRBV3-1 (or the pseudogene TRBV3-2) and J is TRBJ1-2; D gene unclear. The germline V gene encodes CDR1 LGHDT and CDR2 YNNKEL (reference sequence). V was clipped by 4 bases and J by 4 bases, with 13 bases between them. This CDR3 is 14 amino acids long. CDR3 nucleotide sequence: TGTGCCAGCAGCCTAGCTGGGTCTGGCTATGGCTACACCTTC. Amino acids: CASSLAGSGYGYTF.

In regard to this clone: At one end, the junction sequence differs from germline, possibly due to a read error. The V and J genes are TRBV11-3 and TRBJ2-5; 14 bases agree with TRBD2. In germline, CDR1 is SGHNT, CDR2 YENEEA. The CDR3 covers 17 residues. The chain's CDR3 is CASSLGLAGGPGETQYF. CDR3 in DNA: TGTGCCAGCAGTTTAGGACTAGCGGGAGGCCCAGGGGAGACCCAGTACTTC.

The CDR3 spells CASSQEGAVNTGELFF. As DNA, the CDR3 is TGCGCCAGCAGCCAAGAGGGAGCGGTGAACACCGGGGAGCTGTTTTTT. This chain joins TRBV4-1 and TRBJ2-2; D might be TRBD2 (5 bases). Trimming took off 0 bases at V and 1 base at J, with 9 bases between the two ends. CDR3 size: 16 residues. The V gene's germline CDR1 is MGHRA and CDR2 YSYEKL.

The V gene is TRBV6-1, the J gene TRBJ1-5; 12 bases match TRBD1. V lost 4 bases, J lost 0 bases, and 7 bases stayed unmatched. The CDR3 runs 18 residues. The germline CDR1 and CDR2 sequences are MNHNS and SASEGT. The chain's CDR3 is CASSGRDRGPFSNQPQHF. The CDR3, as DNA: TGTGCCAGCAGTGGCCGGGACAGGGGGCCATTTAGCAATCAGCCCCAGCATTTT.

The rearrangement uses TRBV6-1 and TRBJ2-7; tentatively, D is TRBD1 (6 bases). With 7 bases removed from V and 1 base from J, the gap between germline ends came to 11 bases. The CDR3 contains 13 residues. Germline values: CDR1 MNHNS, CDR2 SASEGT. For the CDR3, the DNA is TGTGCCAGCATCGACGGACAGTCCTACGAGCAGTACTTC. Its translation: CASIDGQSYEQYF.

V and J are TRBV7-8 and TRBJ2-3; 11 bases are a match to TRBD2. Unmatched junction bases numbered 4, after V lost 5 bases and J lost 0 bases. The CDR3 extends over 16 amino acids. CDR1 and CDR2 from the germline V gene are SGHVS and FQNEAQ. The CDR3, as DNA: TGTGCCAGCAGCCCGGGACTAGCGGACAGCACAGATACGCAGTATTTT. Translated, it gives CASSPGLADSTDTQYF.

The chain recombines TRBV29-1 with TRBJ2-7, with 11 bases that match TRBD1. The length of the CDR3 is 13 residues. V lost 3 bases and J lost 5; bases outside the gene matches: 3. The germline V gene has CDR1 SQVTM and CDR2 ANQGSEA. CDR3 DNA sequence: TGCAGCGTTGAGGGACAGGGGGGTCACGAGCAGTACTTC. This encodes CSVEGQGGHEQYF.

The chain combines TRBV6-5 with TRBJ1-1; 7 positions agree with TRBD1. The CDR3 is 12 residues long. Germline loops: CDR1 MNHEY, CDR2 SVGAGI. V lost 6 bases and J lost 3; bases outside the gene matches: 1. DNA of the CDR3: TGTGCCAGCAGCCAGGGGGACACTGAAGCTTTCTTT. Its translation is CASSQGDTEAFF.

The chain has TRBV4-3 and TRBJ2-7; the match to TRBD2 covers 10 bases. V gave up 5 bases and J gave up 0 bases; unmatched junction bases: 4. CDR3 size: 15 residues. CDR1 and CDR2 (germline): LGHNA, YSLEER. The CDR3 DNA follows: TGCGCCAGCAGCACCTCTAGCGGGAGCTCCTACGAGCAGTACTTC. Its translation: CASSTSSGSSYEQYF.

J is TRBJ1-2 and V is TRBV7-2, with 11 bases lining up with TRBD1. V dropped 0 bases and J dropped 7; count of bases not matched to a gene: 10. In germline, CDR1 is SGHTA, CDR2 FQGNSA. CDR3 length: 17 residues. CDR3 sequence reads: CASSLAPIGQGAGGYTF. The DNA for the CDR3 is TGTGCCAGCAGCTTAGCGCCTATCGGACAGGGGGCGGGTGGCTACACCTTC. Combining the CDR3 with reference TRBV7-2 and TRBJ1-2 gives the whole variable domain GAGVSQSPSNKVTEKGKDVELRCDPISGHTALYWYRQSLGQGLEFLIYFQGNSAPDKSGLPSDRFSAERTGGSVSTLTIQRTQQEDSAVYLCASSLAPIGQGAGGYTFGSGTRLTVV.

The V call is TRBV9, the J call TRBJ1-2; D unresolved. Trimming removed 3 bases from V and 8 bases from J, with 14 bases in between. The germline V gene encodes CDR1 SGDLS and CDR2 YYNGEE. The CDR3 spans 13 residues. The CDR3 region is CASSAEGPLGYTF. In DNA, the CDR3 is TGTGCCAGCAGCGCCGAGGGCCCGCTCGGCTACACCTTC. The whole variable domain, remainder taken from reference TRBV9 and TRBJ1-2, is DSGVTQTPKHLITATGQRVTLRCSPRSGDLSVYWYQQSLDQGLQFLIQYYNGEERAKGNILERFSAQQFPDLHSELNLSSLELGDSALYFCASSAEGPLGYTFGSGTRLTVV.

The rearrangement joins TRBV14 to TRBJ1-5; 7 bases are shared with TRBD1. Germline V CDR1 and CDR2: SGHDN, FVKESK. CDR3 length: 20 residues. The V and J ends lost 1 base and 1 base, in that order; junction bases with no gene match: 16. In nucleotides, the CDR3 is TGTGCCAGCAGCCAAGCTCATGGGGCAGGGGGACTCAAGAGCAATCAGCCCCAGCATTTT. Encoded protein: CASSQAHGAGGLKSNQPQHF.

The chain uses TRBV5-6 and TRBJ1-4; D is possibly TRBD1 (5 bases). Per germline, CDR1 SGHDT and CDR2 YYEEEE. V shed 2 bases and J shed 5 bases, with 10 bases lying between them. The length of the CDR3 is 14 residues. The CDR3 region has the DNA TGTGCCAGCAGCTTTTTCCAGGGAAATGAAAAACTGTTTTTT. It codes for CASSFFQGNEKLFF.

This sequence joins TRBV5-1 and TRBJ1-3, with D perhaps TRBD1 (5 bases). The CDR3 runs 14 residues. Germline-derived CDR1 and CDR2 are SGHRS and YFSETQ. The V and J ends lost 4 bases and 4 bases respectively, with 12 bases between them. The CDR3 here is CASSLDSAGNTIYF. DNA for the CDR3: TGCGCCAGCAGCCTAGACAGTGCCGGAAACACCATATATTTT. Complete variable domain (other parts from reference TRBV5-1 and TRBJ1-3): KAGVTQTPRYLIKTRGQQVTLSCSPISGHRSVSWYQQTPGQGLQFLFEYFSETQRNKGNFPGRFSGRQFSNSRSEMNVSTLELGDSALYLCASSLDSAGNTIYFGEGSWLTVV.

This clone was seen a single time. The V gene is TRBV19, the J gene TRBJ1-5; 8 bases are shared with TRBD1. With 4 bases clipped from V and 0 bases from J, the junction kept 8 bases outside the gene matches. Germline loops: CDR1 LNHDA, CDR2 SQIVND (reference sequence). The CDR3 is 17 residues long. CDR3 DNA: TGTGCCAGTAGTAACCGGGACAGGAGCTATAGCAATCAGCCCCAGCATTTT. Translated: CASSNRDRSYSNQPQHF.

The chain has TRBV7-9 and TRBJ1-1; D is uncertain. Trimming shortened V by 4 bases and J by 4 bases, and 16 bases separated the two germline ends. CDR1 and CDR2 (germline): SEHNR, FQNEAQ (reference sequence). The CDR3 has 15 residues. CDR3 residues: CASSSLPGSGTEAFF. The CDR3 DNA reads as TGTGCCAGCAGCTCGCTCCCAGGTTCTGGCACTGAAGCTTTCTTT.

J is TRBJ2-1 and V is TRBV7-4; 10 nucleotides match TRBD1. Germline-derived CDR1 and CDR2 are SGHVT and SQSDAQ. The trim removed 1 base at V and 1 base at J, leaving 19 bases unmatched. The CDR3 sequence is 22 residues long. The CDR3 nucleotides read TGTGCCAGCAGCTTAGGTTGTCCCGGGACAGGGGTAATAAAGGATTCCTACAATGAGCAGTTCTTC. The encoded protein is CASSLGCPGTGVIKDSYNEQFF.

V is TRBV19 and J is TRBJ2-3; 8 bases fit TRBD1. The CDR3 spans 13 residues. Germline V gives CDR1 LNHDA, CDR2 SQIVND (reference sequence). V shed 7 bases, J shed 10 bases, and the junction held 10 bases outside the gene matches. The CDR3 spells CASIHTGTGPQYF. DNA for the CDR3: TGTGCCAGTATCCATACCGGGACAGGACCGCAGTATTTT.

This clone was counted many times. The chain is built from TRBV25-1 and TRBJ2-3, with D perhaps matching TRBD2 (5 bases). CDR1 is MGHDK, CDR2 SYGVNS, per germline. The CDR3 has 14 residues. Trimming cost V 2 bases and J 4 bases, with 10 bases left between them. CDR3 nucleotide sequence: TGTGCCAGCAGTGAAATGGGAGAAGCAGATACGCAGTATTTT. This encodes CASSEMGEADTQYF. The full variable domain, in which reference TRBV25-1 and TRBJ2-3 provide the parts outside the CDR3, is EADIYQTPRYLVIGTGKKITLECSQTMGHDKMYWYQQDPGMELHLIHYSYGVNSTEKGDLSSESTVSRIRTEHFPLTLESARPSHTSQYLCASSEMGEADTQYFGPGTRLTVL.

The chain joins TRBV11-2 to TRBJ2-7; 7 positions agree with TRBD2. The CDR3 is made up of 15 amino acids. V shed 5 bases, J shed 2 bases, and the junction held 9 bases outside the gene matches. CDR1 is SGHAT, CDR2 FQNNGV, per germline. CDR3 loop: CASSVLASGTYEQYF. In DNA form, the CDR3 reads TGTGCCAGCAGCGTCCTCGCTAGCGGAACCTACGAGCAGTACTTC.

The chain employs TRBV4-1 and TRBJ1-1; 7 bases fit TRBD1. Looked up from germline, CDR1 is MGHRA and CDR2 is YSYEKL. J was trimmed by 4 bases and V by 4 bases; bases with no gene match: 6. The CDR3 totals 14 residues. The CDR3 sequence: CASSPLSGGTEAFF. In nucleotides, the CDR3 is TGCGCCAGCAGCCCCCTCTCAGGGGGCACTGAAGCTTTCTTT.